This entry lists 30 T cell receptor beta chains sequenced from one sample in a study of cytomegalovirus exposure and HLA in healthy donors. The PCR employed 60 Vbeta primers together with 13 Jbeta primers. Libraries were prepared by immunoSEQ multiplex PCR; TCRdb keeps only in-frame clonotypes and omits some of them. Among about 170,000 clones listed, 80% were seen once. The sample was PBMCs. These receptors were obtained from a male donor in good health and CMV-seronegative.

The rearrangement links TRBV5-1 to TRBJ2-7, with TRBD2 identical over 10 bases. V trimming: 0 bases; J trimming: 2 bases; junction bases outside the gene matches: 2. This CDR3 has 15 amino acids. Looked up from germline, CDR1 is SGHRS and CDR2 is YFSETQ. CDR3: CASSLVTSGAYEQYF. CDR3 DNA sequence: TGCGCCAGCAGCTTGGTAACTAGCGGGGCCTACGAGCAGTACTTC.

The chain links TRBV20-1 to TRBJ1-2; D remains ambiguous. Per germline, CDR1 DFQATT and CDR2 SNEGSKA (reference sequence). V was cut by 5 bases and J by 5 bases, with 9 bases left in between. CDR3 length: 11 residues. The CDR3 coding sequence is TGCAGTGCTCCCTTGAGATATGGCTACACCTTC. It yields the protein CSAPLRYGYTF.

This chain links TRBV12-2 with TRBJ1-2; TRBD1 is the table's D call and was not checked against the DNA. TRBV12-2 is noted as a pseudogene. The CDR3 totals 12 residues. CDR3 loop: CASRQTGQGAPF. Here the CDR3 DNA reads TGTGCAAGTCGCCAAACGGGACAGGGGGCCCCCTTC.

The V and J genes are TRBV2 and TRBJ1-1; a weak D match, TRBD1 (5 bases). CDR1 SNHLY and CDR2 FYNNEI come from the germline V gene. The CDR3 is 14 residues long. Trimming shortened V by 7 bases and J by 4 bases, and 16 bases separated the two germline ends. The CDR3 DNA reads TGTGCCAGCATTCGGACAAAAGTGGGCACTGAAGCTTTCTTT. This codes for CASIRTKVGTEAFF.

The chain carries TRBV21-1 and TRBJ2-5; the table assigns TRBD1, which was not confirmed against the DNA. TRBV21-1 is classified as a pseudogene. The CDR3 has 14 residues. CDR3 loop: CAKSGVQGWETQYF. The DNA for the CDR3 is TGTGCCAAAAGTGGGGTGCAGGGATGGGAGACCCAGTACTTC.

This clone was picked up a small number of times. The chain recombines TRBV4-1 with TRBJ2-5; 9 bases map to TRBD1. The CDR3 is 16 residues long. The ends lost 5 bases at V and 2 bases at J; junction bases unmatched: 9. Germline-derived CDR1 and CDR2 are MGHRA and YSYEKL. The CDR3 here is CASSFAGTGFQETQYF. The CDR3 DNA follows: TGCGCCAGCAGCTTTGCCGGGACAGGGTTTCAAGAGACCCAGTACTTC.

The V call is TRBV9, the J call TRBJ1-2; the match to TRBD1 covers 8 bases. CDR3 length: 12 residues. V dropped 7 bases and J dropped 4; count of bases not matched to a gene: 3. Germline V lookup: CDR1 SGDLS, CDR2 YYNGEE. The CDR3 spells CASRTGPYGYTF. CDR3 bases: TGTGCCAGCCGGACAGGGCCCTATGGCTACACCTTC. Complete variable domain (other parts from reference TRBV9 and TRBJ1-2): DSGVTQTPKHLITATGQRVTLRCSPRSGDLSVYWYQQSLDQGLQFLIQYYNGEERAKGNILERFSAQQFPDLHSELNLSSLELGDSALYFCASRTGPYGYTFGSGTRLTVV.

This clone was counted only a few times. The rearrangement links TRBV7-2 to TRBJ1-5, with D unclear. Germline CDR1 SGHTA, CDR2 FQGNSA. CDR3 length equals 16 residues. V was trimmed by 1 base and J by 9 bases, leaving 19 bases between them. In DNA, the CDR3 is TGTGCCAGCAGCTTAGAGCCAGGACTCCCCAGATCGCCCCAGCATTTT. This encodes CASSLEPGLPRSPQHF. The variable domain in full, completed from reference TRBV7-2 and TRBJ1-5, reads GAGVSQSPSNKVTEKGKDVELRCDPISGHTALYWYRQSLGQGLEFLIYFQGNSAPDKSGLPSDRFSAERTGGSVSTLTIQRTQQEDSAVYLCASSLEPGLPRSPQHFGDGTRLSIL.

The chain joins TRBV5-5 to TRBJ2-1, with 8 bases aligning to TRBD2. J lost 4 bases, V lost 0 bases, and 9 bases had no gene match. Germline CDR1 reads SGHKS; CDR2 reads YYEKEE (reference sequence). The CDR3 consists of 17 residues. This chain's CDR3 is CASSLGGGGISYNEQFF. The CDR3 coding sequence is TGTGCCAGCAGCTTGGGTGGCGGGGGGATTTCTTACAATGAGCAGTTCTTC.

This clone was recorded once. DNA for the CDR3: TGTGCCAGCAGGGTACTAGCGGGGGGGACAGATACGCAGTATTTT. Encoded protein: CASRVLAGGTDTQYF. The rearrangement uses TRBV6-1 and TRBJ2-3; 13 nucleotides align to TRBD2. This CDR3 is built from 15 residues. CDR1 and CDR2 (germline): MNHNS, SASEGT. Trimming took 6 bases from V and 3 from J; bases not matched to a gene: 3.

The rearrangement joins TRBV18 to TRBJ1-3; no clear D gene. Germline CDR1 is KGHSH and CDR2 is LQKENI. CDR3 length equals 15 residues. Trimming cost V 3 bases and J 5 bases, with 14 bases left between them. CDR3 residues: CASSPGEGTRNTIYF. For the CDR3, the DNA is TGTGCCAGCTCACCCGGAGAGGGAACCCGAAACACCATATATTTT.

The V and J genes are TRBV4-1 and TRBJ2-2, with 8 positions matching TRBD2. CDR3 length equals 18 residues. Per the germline V gene, CDR1 is MGHRA and CDR2 is YSYEKL. The trim removed 7 bases at V and 0 bases at J, leaving 13 bases unmatched. CDR3 DNA: TGCGCCAGCACGGACGGGGGGGCCCCCACGACGAACACCGGGGAGCTGTTTTTT. Translation: CASTDGGAPTTNTGELFF.

By its share, this clone is medium-sized. The genes are TRBV6-1 and TRBJ1-5; D is unclear. Trimming shortened V by 6 bases and J by 11 bases, and 11 bases separated the two germline ends. The germline gives CDR1 MNHNS, CDR2 SASEGT. The CDR3 sequence is 11 residues long. CDR3 DNA: TGTGCCAGCAGACAGTCGTTGTCCCAGCATTTT. This encodes CASRQSLSQHF.

For this clone: The sample carries other DNA sequences with the same CDR3. This chain joins TRBV19 and TRBJ1-1, with a possible D match to TRBD1 (5 bases). The CDR3 covers 13 residues. Per germline, CDR1 LNHDA and CDR2 SQIVND (reference sequence). The V end lost 5 bases, the J end lost 0 bases, and 7 bases lay between the germline ends. CDR3 sequence: CASSPGVNTEAFF. DNA of the CDR3: TGTGCCAGTAGTCCGGGGGTGAACACTGAAGCTTTCTTT. Variable domain in full (rest from reference TRBV19 and TRBJ1-1): DGGITQSPKYLFRKEGQNVTLSCEQNLNHDAMYWYRQDPGQGLRLIYYSQIVNDFQKGDIAEGYSVSREKKESFPLTVTSAQKNPTAFYLCASSPGVNTEAFFGQGTRLTVV.

V usage is TRBV5-1 and J usage is TRBJ1-6; 9 nucleotides match TRBD1. V was pared by 2 bases and J by 0 bases, with 6 bases of the junction left unmatched. The CDR3 runs to 18 residues. CDR1 and CDR2 (germline): SGHRS, YFSETQ. CDR3 nucleotides: TGCGCCAGCAGCTTACAAGGACAGGGGAGCTCCTATAATTCACCCCTCCACTTT. This sequence encodes CASSLQGQGSSYNSPLHF.

CDR3 sequence (DNA): TGTGCCAGCAGTGACCCAAGGGAGGCCCTGAACTATGGCTACACCTTC. This codes for CASSDPREALNYGYTF. The rearrangement joins TRBV2 to TRBJ1-2; D is unclear. The CDR3 has 16 residues. CDR1 and CDR2 from the germline V gene are SNHLY and FYNNEI. V was pared by 3 bases and J by 2 bases, with 16 bases between.

The chain carries TRBV5-4 and TRBJ2-7; 11 nucleotides agree with TRBD1. In germline, CDR1 is SGHNT, CDR2 YYREEE (reference sequence). Trimming cost V 4 bases and J 5 bases; bases outside gene matches: 2. This CDR3 has 13 amino acids. The CDR3 DNA reads TGTGCCAGCAGCAGGGACAGGGGGGACGAGCAGTACTTC. Protein: CASSRDRGDEQYF.

This chain uses TRBV15 with TRBJ2-5; weak D call: TRBD2 (5 bases). With 1 base removed from V and 5 bases from J, the gap between germline ends came to 11 bases. Germline loops: CDR1 LNHNV, CDR2 YYDKDF (reference sequence). The CDR3 sequence is 14 residues long. CDR3 nucleotide sequence: TGTGCCACCAGCAGAGGGACTCTCGGGGAGACCCAGTACTTC. Translation gives CATSRGTLGETQYF.

The V and J genes are TRBV29-1 and TRBJ1-2; 7 positions match TRBD1. V was clipped by 6 bases and J by 11 bases; unmatched bases: 6. This CDR3 has 10 amino acids. Germline V lookup: CDR1 SQVTM, CDR2 ANQGSEA. The CDR3 loop is CSVWDSGYTF. The CDR3 coding sequence is TGCAGCGTCTGGGACAGCGGATACACCTTC.

A word on this clone: Distinct nucleotide sequences in the sample also encode this CDR3. The rearrangement joins TRBV5-1 to TRBJ1-1; 8 bases are a match to TRBD1. The V gene's germline CDR1 is SGHRS and CDR2 YFSETQ. V lost 3 bases to trimming and J lost 0 bases; unmatched junction nucleotides: 1. CDR3 length: 14 amino acids. The CDR3 nucleotides are TGCGCCAGCAGCTGGGACAGGCTGAACACTGAAGCTTTCTTT. This gives the protein CASSWDRLNTEAFF.

The chain carries TRBV6-5 and TRBJ2-7, with D possibly TRBD2 on 6 matching bases. The CDR3 contains 14 residues. The germline V gene encodes CDR1 MNHEY and CDR2 SVGAGI. Trimming removed 6 bases from V and 0 bases from J, with 12 bases in between. DNA of the CDR3: TGTGCCAGCAGCCCAAGACTAGTCTCCTACGAGCAGTACTTC. It encodes CASSPRLVSYEQYF.

This clone was seen only once. The chain recombines TRBV5-1 with TRBJ2-5; TRBD1 agrees at 10 bases. Germline trimming cut 4 bases from V and 0 bases from J; bases unmatched to any gene: 6. The CDR3 runs to 16 residues. Germline values: CDR1 SGHRS, CDR2 YFSETQ. The DNA of the CDR3 is TGCGCCAGCAGCCCGTGGACAGGGGGGTACCAAGAGACCCAGTACTTC. It specifies CASSPWTGGYQETQYF. The variable domain in full, with the rest retrieved from reference TRBV5-1 and TRBJ2-5, is KAGVTQTPRYLIKTRGQQVTLSCSPISGHRSVSWYQQTPGQGLQFLFEYFSETQRNKGNFPGRFSGRQFSNSRSEMNVSTLELGDSALYLCASSPWTGGYQETQYFGPGTRLLVL.

The V gene is TRBV27, the J gene TRBJ1-6, with D possibly being TRBD1 (6 bases). Germline V lookup: CDR1 MNHEY, CDR2 SMNVEV (reference sequence). Trimming removed 3 bases at V and 2 bases at J, with 17 bases between. The CDR3 consists of 18 residues. The CDR3: CASSLIGQSITYNSPLHF. The CDR3 nucleotides are TGTGCCAGCAGTTTGATTGGACAGTCGATAACCTATAATTCACCCCTCCACTTT.

The CDR3 sequence is CATSYTYNSPLHF. CDR3 nucleotide sequence: TGTGCCACCAGCTACACGTATAATTCACCCCTCCACTTT. This rearrangement joins TRBV15 to TRBJ1-6; D gene ambiguous. CDR1 is LNHNV, CDR2 YYDKDF, per germline (reference sequence). V was trimmed by 5 bases and J by 4 bases, leaving 6 bases between them. This CDR3 has 13 residues.

V gene TRBV15 combines with J gene TRBJ1-5, with D hard to call. The CDR3 extends over 14 amino acids. Trimming left V 1 base short and J 2 bases short, with 6 bases between. The germline V gene has CDR1 LNHNV and CDR2 YYDKDF (reference sequence). The CDR3 loop is CATSRGSGNQPQHF. CDR3 in DNA: TGTGCCACCAGCAGAGGATCGGGCAATCAGCCCCAGCATTTT.

The chain has TRBV27 and TRBJ2-7; D may be TRBD1 (6 bases). Trimming shortened V by 3 bases and J by 5 bases, and 14 bases separated the two germline ends. Per the germline V gene, CDR1 is MNHEY and CDR2 is SMNVEV (reference sequence). The CDR3 is 14 residues long. The CDR3 is CASSLGRGVDEQYF. Written as DNA, the CDR3 is TGTGCCAGCAGTTTGGGCAGGGGTGTCGACGAGCAGTACTTC.

This clone was counted a few times. The J gene is TRBJ2-7, the V gene TRBV5-4; 10 nucleotides agree with TRBD1. The length of the CDR3 is 15 residues. J was trimmed by 1 base and V by 2 bases; bases with no gene match: 3. CDR1 is SGHNT and CDR2 is YYREEE in the germline V gene (reference sequence). CDR3 nucleotide sequence: TGTGCCAGCAGCTTAATGGGACAGGGGTCCTACGAGCAGTACTTC. Amino acid sequence: CASSLMGQGSYEQYF.

The chain is built from TRBV13 and TRBJ1-1; D gene unclear. V lost 5 bases, J lost 1 base, and 8 bases lay in between. The germline CDR1 and CDR2 sequences are PRHDT and FYEKMQ (reference sequence). The CDR3 extends over 13 amino acids. CDR3 nucleotides: TGTGCCAGCAGCCCAGTTAAGAACACTGAAGCTTTCTTT. The encoded protein is CASSPVKNTEAFF. The variable domain in full, with the rest retrieved from reference TRBV13 and TRBJ1-1, is AAGVIQSPRHLIKEKRETATLKCYPIPRHDTVYWYQQGPGQDPQFLISFYEKMQSDKGSIPDRFSAQQFSDYHSELNMSSLELGDSALYFCASSPVKNTEAFFGQGTRLTVV.

The J gene is TRBJ2-5, the V gene TRBV29-1, with D maybe TRBD1 (5 bases). The length of the CDR3 is 11 residues. The germline V gene encodes CDR1 SQVTM and CDR2 ANQGSEA. V lost 6 bases and J lost 5, with 10 bases in between. CDR3 nucleotide sequence: TGCAGCGTGTTAAGACAGGAGACCCAGTACTTC. It specifies CSVLRQETQYF.

The rearrangement joins TRBV18 to TRBJ2-1; 8 positions match TRBD1. CDR3 length equals 14 residues. Trimming at V came to 0 bases and at J to 10 bases, leaving 5 bases not matched to a gene. The V gene's germline CDR1 is KGHSH and CDR2 LQKENI. CDR3 residues: CASSPPAGGREQFF. The DNA for the CDR3 is TGTGCCAGCTCACCACCGGCAGGGGGCAGGGAGCAGTTCTTC.